This TCR beta chain originates from a study of blood T cell repertoires in COVID-19 (dated by TCRdb to the early 2020s). Turning to the overall study: Collaborator samples came from the United States, Italy and Spain and covered acute and convalescent phases of COVID-19. The material from the prospective study consisted of cDNA or gDNA derived from T cells, B-cell-depleted T cells, or PBMCs. The dataset comprised deeply sampled blood TCRbeta repertoires from subjects exposed to, actively infected with, or recovered from COVID-19. The repertoires were released in a freely available public database meant as a resource for research on the immune response to SARS-CoV-2. The samples were drawn from the first 160 participants of the ongoing ImmuneRACE study and from 1,254 subjects provided by 6 global collaborators. The sample metadata nearly always contained a de-identified subject ID, COVID-19 status, age in years and sex. Where available, HLA class I and class II types were taken from metadata supplied by the sample provider and were not determined by assay-based typing. Overall study outcomes, separate from this receptor: Clinical and demographic metadata were provided uncurated, with the amount varying by source and participant.

The collaborating institutions used their own protocols to collect whole blood in K2EDTA tubes. For TCRbeta analysis, collaborators shipped samples as frozen whole blood, isolated PBMCs, or DNA extracted from either of those sample types. TCRbeta CDR3 regions were amplified from genomic DNA using the immunoSEQ Assay, a bias-controlled multiplex PCR. From the authors' description of their analysis: Nucleated cell counts per sample were estimated from amplification of reference gene primers within the assay. Sequence reads were collapsed and filtered to measure the absolute abundance of every unique TCRbeta CDR3 rearrangement. For each sample, productive Simpson clonality was calculated as the square root of Simpson's diversity index over productive rearrangements. Drawn from immuneACCESS, this table holds only the in-frame rearrangements with V and J called that TCRdb kept. Clones are partly lost; checked studies trace under half to an unresolved V gene and leave the rest unexplained. The V and J calls and clone size come from that table; D and trimming were worked out from the DNA. Present in this sample are 95,000 to 150,000 clones, approximately 81% of which were seen just once. The ten largest account for roughly 5.5% of the sample.

On this clone itself: Its antigen target is currently unknown. No much larger clone is present one base from it, and per-base qualities are unavailable.

The CDR3 has 14 amino acids, counting the end cysteine and phenylalanine. CDR3 DNA only is kept here, 42 bases in frame from base 1. CDR1 and CDR2 (SGHRS, YFSETQ) derive from the germline V gene. Deletion took 4 bases off V and 0 bases off J, with a span of 11 bases between the germline ends. The source is a man in his 60s with acute or convalescent COVID-19. The V and J genes are TRBV5-1 and TRBJ2-7; tentative D gene TRBD1, with 5 bases matching. The source material was peripheral blood. The DNA sequence is given as TGCGCCAGCAGCCAACGACAGTTCTCCTACGAGCAGTACTTC. It is translated as CASSQRQFSYEQYF.